This note documents a single T cell receptor beta chain sequence. What it binds is unknown. Germline lookup yields CDR1 SGHNT and CDR2 YENEEA. The CDR3 loop spans 14 amino acids. Trimming cost V 5 bases and J 5 bases, with 15 bases left between them. Method: immunoSEQ multiplex PCR; TCRdb's copy keeps in-frame clones and lacks some. Of approximately 160,000 clones listed, approximately 96% are singletons. The sample is drawn from a study of cytomegalovirus exposure and HLA in healthy donors. Turning to the study itself: The 110 or so validation repertoires used a platform that matched the one used for the roughly 650 first-cohort repertoires, as a later analysis reported.

Regarding the study as a whole: Overall, under 200 TCR beta chains were annotated as cytomegalovirus-associated. Most TCRs appeared rarely, but some public TCRs recurred in many donors.

This chain joins TRBV11-3 and TRBJ2-5; tentative D call: TRBD2 (7 bases). The source material was PBMCs. This sequence was found in a woman aged 18-35 years in good health and CMV-seronegative. The DNA for the CDR3 is TGTGCCAGCAGCCCGGGGGGCCCGGGTGAGACCCAGTACTTC. This translates into CASSPGGPGETQYF.